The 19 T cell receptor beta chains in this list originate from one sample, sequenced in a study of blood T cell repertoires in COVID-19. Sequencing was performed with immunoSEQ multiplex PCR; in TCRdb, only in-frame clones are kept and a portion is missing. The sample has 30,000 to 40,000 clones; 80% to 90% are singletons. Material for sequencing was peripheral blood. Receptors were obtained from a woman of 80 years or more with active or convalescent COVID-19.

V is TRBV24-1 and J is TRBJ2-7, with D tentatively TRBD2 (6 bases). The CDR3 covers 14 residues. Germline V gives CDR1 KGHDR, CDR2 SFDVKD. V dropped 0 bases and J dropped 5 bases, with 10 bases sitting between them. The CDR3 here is CATSDLGGGHEQYF. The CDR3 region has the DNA TGTGCCACCAGTGATTTGGGGGGAGGCCACGAGCAGTACTTC.

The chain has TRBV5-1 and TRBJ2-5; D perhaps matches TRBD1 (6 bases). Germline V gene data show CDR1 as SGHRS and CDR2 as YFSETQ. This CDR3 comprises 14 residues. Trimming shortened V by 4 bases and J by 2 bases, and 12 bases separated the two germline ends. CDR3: CASSARDKQETQYF. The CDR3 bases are TGCGCCAGCAGCGCCCGGGACAAACAAGAGACCCAGTACTTC. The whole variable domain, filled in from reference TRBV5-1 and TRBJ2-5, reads KAGVTQTPRYLIKTRGQQVTLSCSPISGHRSVSWYQQTPGQGLQFLFEYFSETQRNKGNFPGRFSGRQFSNSRSEMNVSTLELGDSALYLCASSARDKQETQYFGPGTRLLVL.

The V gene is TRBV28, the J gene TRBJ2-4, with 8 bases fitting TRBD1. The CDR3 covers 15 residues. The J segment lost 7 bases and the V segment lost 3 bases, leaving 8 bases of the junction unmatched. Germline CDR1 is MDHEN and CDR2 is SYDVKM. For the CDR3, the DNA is TGTGCCAGCAGTTTTATCCAGGGGGCAAGGAACATTCAGTACTTC. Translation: CASSFIQGARNIQYF.

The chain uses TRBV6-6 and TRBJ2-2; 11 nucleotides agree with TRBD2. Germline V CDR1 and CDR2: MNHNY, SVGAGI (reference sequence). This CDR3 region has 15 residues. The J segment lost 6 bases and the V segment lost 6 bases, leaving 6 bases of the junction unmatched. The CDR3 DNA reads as TGTGCCAGCAGCACTAGCGGGGGAGGGGCCGGGGAGCTGTTTTTT. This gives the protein CASSTSGGGAGELFF.

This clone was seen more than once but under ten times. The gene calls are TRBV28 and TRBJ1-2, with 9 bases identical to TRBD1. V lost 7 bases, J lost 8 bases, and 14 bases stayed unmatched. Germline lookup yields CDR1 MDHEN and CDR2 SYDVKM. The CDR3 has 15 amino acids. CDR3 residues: CASTTAPQGAKGYTF. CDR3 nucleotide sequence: TGTGCCAGCACCACTGCCCCACAGGGGGCGAAGGGCTACACCTTC.

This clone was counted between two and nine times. Written as DNA, the CDR3 is TGTGCCAGTAGTATCCGTGGGGGGGAACAGCCCCAGCATTTT. Residues: CASSIRGGEQPQHF. The chain is built from TRBV19 and TRBJ1-5, with a tentative D call TRBD1 (5 bases). V lost 3 bases, J lost 7 bases, and 13 bases lay in between. Germline V CDR1 and CDR2: LNHDA, SQIVND (reference sequence). The CDR3 is 14 amino acids.

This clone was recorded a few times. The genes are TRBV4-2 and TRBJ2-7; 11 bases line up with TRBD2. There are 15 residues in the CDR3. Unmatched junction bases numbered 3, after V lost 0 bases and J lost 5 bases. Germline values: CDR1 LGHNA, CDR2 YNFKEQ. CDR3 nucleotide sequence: TGTGCCAGCAGCCAAGAACTAGCGGGAGTGAACGAGCAGTACTTC. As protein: CASSQELAGVNEQYF.

The CDR3 DNA reads TGTGCCAGCAGCTCTAATGACAGGTCCAGTTTCCAAAACATTCAGTACTTC. It is translated as CASSSNDRSSFQNIQYF. This chain joins TRBV27 and TRBJ2-4, with D tentatively TRBD1 (6 bases). Germline CDR1 reads MNHEY; CDR2 reads SMNVEV (reference sequence). V dropped 6 bases and J dropped 5 bases, with 23 bases sitting between them. This CDR3 is built from 17 residues.

DNA for the CDR3: TGCAGTGCTAGTCTAGCGGGGGCCAATGAGCAGTTCTTC. The encoded protein is CSASLAGANEQFF. The chain uses TRBV20-1 and TRBJ2-1, with 10 bases identical to TRBD2. Trimming took 3 bases from V and 6 from J; bases not matched to a gene: 2. The CDR3 length is 13 residues. Germline CDR1 DFQATT, CDR2 SNEGSKA (reference sequence).

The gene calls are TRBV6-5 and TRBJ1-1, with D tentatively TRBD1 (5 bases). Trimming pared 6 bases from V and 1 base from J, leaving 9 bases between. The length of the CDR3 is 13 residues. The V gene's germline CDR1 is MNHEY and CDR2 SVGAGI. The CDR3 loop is CASSPRANTEAFF. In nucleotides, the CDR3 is TGTGCCAGCAGCCCCAGGGCGAACACTGAAGCTTTCTTT.

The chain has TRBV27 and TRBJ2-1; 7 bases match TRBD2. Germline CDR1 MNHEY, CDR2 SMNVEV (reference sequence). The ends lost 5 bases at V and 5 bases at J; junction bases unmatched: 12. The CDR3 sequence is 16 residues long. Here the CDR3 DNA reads TGTGCCAGCAGTGCTACCTCTAGCGGTAATAACAATGAGCAGTTCTTC. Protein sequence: CASSATSSGNNNEQFF.

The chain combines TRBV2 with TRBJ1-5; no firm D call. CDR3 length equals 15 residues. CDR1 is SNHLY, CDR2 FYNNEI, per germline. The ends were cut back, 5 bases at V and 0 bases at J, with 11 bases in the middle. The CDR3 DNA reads TGTGCCAGCAGTTACGTGGGAGGTAGCAATCAGCCCCAGCATTTT. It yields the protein CASSYVGGSNQPQHF.

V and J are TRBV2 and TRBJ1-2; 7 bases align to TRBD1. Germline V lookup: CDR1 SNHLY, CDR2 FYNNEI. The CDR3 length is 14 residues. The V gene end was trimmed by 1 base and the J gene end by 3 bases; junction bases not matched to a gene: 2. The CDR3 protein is CASSEGQGYYGYTF. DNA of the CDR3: TGTGCCAGCAGTGAAGGACAGGGATACTATGGCTACACCTTC.

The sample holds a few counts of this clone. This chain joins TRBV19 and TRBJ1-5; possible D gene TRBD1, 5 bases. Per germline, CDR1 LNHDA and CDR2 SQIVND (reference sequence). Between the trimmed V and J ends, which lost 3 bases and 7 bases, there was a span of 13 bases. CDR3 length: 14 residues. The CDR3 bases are TGTGCCAGTAGTATCCAGGGAAGTGGCCAGCCCCAGCATTTT. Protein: CASSIQGSGQPQHF.

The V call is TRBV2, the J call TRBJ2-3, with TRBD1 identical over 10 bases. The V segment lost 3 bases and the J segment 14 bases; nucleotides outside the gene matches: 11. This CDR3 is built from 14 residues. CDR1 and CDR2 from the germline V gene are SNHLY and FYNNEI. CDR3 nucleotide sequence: TGTGCCAGCAGTGAGGGCCGGGACAGGGGACCTAGGTATTTT. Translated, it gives CASSEGRDRGPRYF.

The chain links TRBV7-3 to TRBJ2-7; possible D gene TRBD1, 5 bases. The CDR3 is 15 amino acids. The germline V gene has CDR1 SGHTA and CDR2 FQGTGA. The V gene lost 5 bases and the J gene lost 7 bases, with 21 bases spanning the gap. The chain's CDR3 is CASSPARTSIGEQYF. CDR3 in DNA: TGTGCCAGCAGCCCAGCACGGACATCCATCGGGGAGCAGTACTTC.

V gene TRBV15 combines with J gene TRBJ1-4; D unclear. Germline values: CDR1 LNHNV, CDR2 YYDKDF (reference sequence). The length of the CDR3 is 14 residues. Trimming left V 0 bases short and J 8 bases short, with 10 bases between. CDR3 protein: CATSRDKGREKLFF. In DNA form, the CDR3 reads TGTGCCACCAGCAGAGATAAAGGCAGGGAAAAACTGTTTTTT.

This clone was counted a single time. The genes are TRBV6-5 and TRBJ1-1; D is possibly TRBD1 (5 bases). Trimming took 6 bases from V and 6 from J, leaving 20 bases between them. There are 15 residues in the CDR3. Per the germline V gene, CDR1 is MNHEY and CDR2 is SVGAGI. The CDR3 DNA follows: TGTGCCAGCAGCCTCTACGGGACTCGAGAAGCTGAAGCTTTCTTT. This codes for CASSLYGTREAEAFF.

The CDR3 DNA is TGCAGCGTCAGGTCCTCTGGAAACACCATATATTTT. Protein: CSVRSSGNTIYF. The chain is built from TRBV29-1 and TRBJ1-3; no clear D gene. Germline V gene sequence: CDR1 SQVTM, CDR2 ANQGSEA. V gave up 6 bases and J gave up 0 bases, with 6 bases separating them. The CDR3 has 12 amino acids.